The next 11 T cell receptor beta chains were all read from a single sample in a study of T cells in Graves' hyperthyroidism and ophthalmopathy. The investigators amplified TCR beta CDR3 regions from RNA transcripts. First-round RT-PCR targeting the TCR CDR3 was performed with the HTBI primer set. TCRdb processed the multiplex PCR reads anew with MiXCR; each CDR3 protein has one entry. The data show 300,000 or so distinct CDR3 sequences, approximately 22% seen once. What was sequenced was blood. Receptors were obtained from a woman aged 45-65 years with Graves' hyperthyroidism.

The chain joins TRBV12-3 or TRBV12-4 to TRBJ2-1; D is ambiguous. Trimming removed 6 bases from V and 8 bases from J, with 11 bases in between. The CDR3 has 12 amino acids. The CDR3 DNA sequence: TGTGCCAGCAGCCAGTTATACTATGAGCAGTTCTTC. Translating it yields CASSQLYYEQFF.

The sample holds many counts of this clonotype. The genes are TRBV30 and TRBJ1-1, with unresolved D. The V gene lost 5 bases and the J gene lost 1 base, with 2 bases spanning the gap. The CDR3 totals 10 residues. Germline CDR1 and CDR2: GTSNPN and SVGIG (reference sequence). The CDR3 nucleotides are TGTGCCTGGGGGAACACTGAAGCTTTCTTT. This sequence encodes CAWGNTEAFF.

In its sample, this clonotype was seen many times. The chain combines TRBV11-1 with TRBJ2-3; D call uncertain. Trimming stripped 1 base from V and 2 bases from J, with 4 bases between. Per germline, CDR1 SGHAT and CDR2 FQDESV (reference sequence). The CDR3 totals 13 residues. CDR3 DNA sequence: TGTGCCAGCAGCTTAGTGTACACAGATACGCAGTATTTT. It encodes CASSLVYTDTQYF.

The sample holds a few counts of this clonotype. The rearrangement joins TRBV11-2 to TRBJ2-5; no firm D call. Trimming stripped 1 base from V and 0 bases from J, with 6 bases between. CDR1 SGHAT and CDR2 FQNNGV come from the germline V gene. CDR3 length: 14 residues. The CDR3 here is CASSLVSDQETQYF. Here the CDR3 DNA reads TGTGCCAGCAGCTTAGTGTCGGACCAAGAGACCCAGTACTTC.

This clonotype was found a few times. The rearrangement joins TRBV5-1 to TRBJ1-4; perhaps TRBD1 as D (5 bases). The germline gives CDR1 SGHRS, CDR2 YFSETQ. The CDR3 extends over 13 amino acids. The V end lost 5 bases, the J end lost 8 bases, and 13 bases lay between the germline ends. CDR3 DNA sequence: TGCGCCAGCAGTAGGGGTAACAACGAAAAACTGTTTTTT. This translates into CASSRGNNEKLFF.

This clonotype appeared many times. The chain couples TRBV6-1 to TRBJ2-3; the match to TRBD1 covers 9 bases. CDR3 length: 14 residues. V lost 6 bases and J lost 3; bases outside the gene matches: 4. Per germline, CDR1 MNHNS and CDR2 SASEGT. DNA for the CDR3: TGTGCCAGCAGGGACAGGGGTGGGACAGATACGCAGTATTTT. Its translation is CASRDRGGTDTQYF.

The chain recombines TRBV20-1 with TRBJ1-2, with 10 bases matching TRBD1. Trimming at V came to 6 bases and at J to 4 bases, leaving 8 bases not matched to a gene. CDR1 and CDR2 (germline): DFQATT, SNEGSKA (reference sequence). CDR3 length: 14 amino acids. The CDR3 region has the DNA TGCAGTGCCTTTGGGGACAGGGGCGGCTATGGCTACACCTTC. This encodes CSAFGDRGGYGYTF.

This chain links TRBV7-2 with TRBJ2-5, with D perhaps matching TRBD1 (6 bases). The CDR3 has 16 residues. With 1 base removed from V and 2 bases from J, the gap between germline ends came to 14 bases. Looked up from germline, CDR1 is SGHTA and CDR2 is FQGNSA. The CDR3: CASSLDRRGLQETQYF. The CDR3 DNA is TGTGCCAGCAGCTTAGATCGCAGGGGTCTTCAAGAGACCCAGTACTTC. The full variable domain, its missing parts supplied by reference TRBV7-2 and TRBJ2-5, is GAGVSQSPSNKVTEKGKDVELRCDPISGHTALYWYRQSLGQGLEFLIYFQGNSAPDKSGLPSDRFSAERTGGSVSTLTIQRTQQEDSAVYLCASSLDRRGLQETQYFGPGTRLLVL.

This clonotype was seen at least ten times. This chain connects TRBV20-1 to TRBJ1-1; TRBD1 aligns across 8 bases. Germline-derived CDR1 and CDR2 are DFQATT and SNEGSKA (reference sequence). J was trimmed by 5 bases and V by 4 bases; bases with no gene match: 12. The CDR3 has 15 amino acids. DNA of the CDR3: TGCAGTGCTACCGGACAGGGCATCCTGGAGACTGAAGCTTTCTTT. Translating gives CSATGQGILETEAFF.

Many counts were recorded for this clonotype. This chain links TRBV19 with TRBJ1-5; D perhaps matches TRBD1 (6 bases). V dropped 7 bases and J dropped 0 bases, with 13 bases sitting between them. The CDR3 sequence is 15 residues long. The germline V gene has CDR1 LNHDA and CDR2 SQIVND (reference sequence). The CDR3 here is CASIRDNYSNQPQHF. CDR3 nucleotide sequence: TGTGCCAGTATACGGGACAATTATAGCAATCAGCCCCAGCATTTT.

The chain joins TRBV7-9 to TRBJ1-3; possibly TRBD1 for D (6 bases). CDR1 is SEHNR and CDR2 is FQNEAQ in the germline V gene (reference sequence). V was trimmed by 6 bases and J by 4 bases, leaving 10 bases between them. The CDR3 spans 13 residues. CDR3 in amino acids: CASRQGAGNTIYF. For the CDR3, the DNA is TGTGCCAGCAGACAGGGAGCGGGAAACACCATATATTTT.